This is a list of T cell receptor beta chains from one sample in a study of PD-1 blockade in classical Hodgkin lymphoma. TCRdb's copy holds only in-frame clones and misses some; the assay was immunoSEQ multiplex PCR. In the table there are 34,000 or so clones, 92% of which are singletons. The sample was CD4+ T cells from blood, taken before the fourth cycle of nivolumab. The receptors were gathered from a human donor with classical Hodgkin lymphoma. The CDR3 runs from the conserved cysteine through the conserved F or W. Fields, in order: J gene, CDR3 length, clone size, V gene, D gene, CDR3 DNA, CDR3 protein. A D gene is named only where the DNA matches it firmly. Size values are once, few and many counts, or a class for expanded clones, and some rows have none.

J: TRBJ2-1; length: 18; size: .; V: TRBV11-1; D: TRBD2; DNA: TGTGCCAGCAGCCGGACTAGCGGGAGGGCCAGAGGCTCCAATGAGCAGTTCTTC; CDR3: CASSRTSGRARGSNEQFF
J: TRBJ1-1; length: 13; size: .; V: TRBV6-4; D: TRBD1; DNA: TGTGCCACACGTTTCACAGGGGAGACTGAAGCTTTCTTT; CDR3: CATRFTGETEAFF
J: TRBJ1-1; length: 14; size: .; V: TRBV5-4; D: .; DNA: TGTGCCAGCAGCTCACCCCAGGGGAGGTCTGAAGCTTTCTTT; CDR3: CASSSPQGRSEAFF
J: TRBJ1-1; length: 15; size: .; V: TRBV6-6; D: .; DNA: TGTGCCAGCGGGTATTCGGGACAAGGGAACACTGAAGCTTTCTTT; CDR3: CASGYSGQGNTEAFF
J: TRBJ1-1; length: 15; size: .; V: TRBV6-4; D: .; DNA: TGTGCCAGCAGTGACACCGGGACACCGAACACTGAAGCTTTCTTT; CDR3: CASSDTGTPNTEAFF
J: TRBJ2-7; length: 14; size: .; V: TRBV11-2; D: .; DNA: TGTGCCAGCAGCCCCCTATCGTTGGTTTACGAGCAGTACTTC; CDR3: CASSPLSLVYEQYF
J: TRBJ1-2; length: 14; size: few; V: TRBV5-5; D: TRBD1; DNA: TGTGCCAGCCTCGGGACAGGGGTAAACTATGGCTACACCTTC; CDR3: CASLGTGVNYGYTF
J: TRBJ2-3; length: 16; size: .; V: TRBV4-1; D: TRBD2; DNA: TGCGCCAGCAGCCTCCAACTAGCGGGCAGAACAGATACGCAGTATTTT; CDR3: CASSLQLAGRTDTQYF
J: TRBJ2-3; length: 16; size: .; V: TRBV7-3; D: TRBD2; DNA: TGTGCCAGCAGCTCCCTAGCGGGAGGGAGCACAGATACGCAGTATTTT; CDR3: CASSSLAGGSTDTQYF
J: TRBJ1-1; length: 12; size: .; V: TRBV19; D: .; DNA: TGTGCCAGTAGGAGGATGAACACTGAAGCTTTCTTT; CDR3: CASRRMNTEAFF
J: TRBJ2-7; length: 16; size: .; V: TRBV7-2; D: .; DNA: TGTGCCAGCAGCTCCCTATCCTGGACTGCAAACTACGAGCAGTACTTC; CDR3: CASSSLSWTANYEQYF
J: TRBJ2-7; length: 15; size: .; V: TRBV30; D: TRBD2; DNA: TGTGCCTGGAGCACTGGGGCTAGCGGTACCTACGAGCAGTACTTC; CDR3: CAWSTGASGTYEQYF
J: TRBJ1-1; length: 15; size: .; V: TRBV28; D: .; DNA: TGTGCCAGCAGTCCTCGCCACAGGGTACTCTTTGAAGCTTTCTTT; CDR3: CASSPRHRVLFEAFF
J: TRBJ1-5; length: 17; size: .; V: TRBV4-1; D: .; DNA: TGCGCCAGCAGTGGTTTGGGTGGGGGAGTCAGCAATCAGCCCCAGCATTTT; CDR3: CASSGLGGGVSNQPQHF
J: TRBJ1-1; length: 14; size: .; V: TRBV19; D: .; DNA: TGTGCCAGTAGTTTAAGACAGACGAACACTGAAGCTTTCTTT; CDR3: CASSLRQTNTEAFF
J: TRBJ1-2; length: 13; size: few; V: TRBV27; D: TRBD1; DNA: TGTGCCAGCAGTAGACAGGGGGCTTATGGCTACACCTTC; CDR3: CASSRQGAYGYTF
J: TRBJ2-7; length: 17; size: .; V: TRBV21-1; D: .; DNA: TGTGCCAGCAGCAAGTCCTCCGGGACAGGGACAATTTGCGAGCAGTACTTC; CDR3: CASSKSSGTGTICEQYF
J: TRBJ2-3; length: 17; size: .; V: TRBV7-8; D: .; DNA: TGTGCCAGCAGCTCAAGAGGGGTTCTAGCGCCAGAGCCAACTCAGTATTTT; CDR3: CASSSRGVLAPEPTQYF
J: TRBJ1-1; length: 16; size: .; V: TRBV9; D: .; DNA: TGTGCCAGCAGCACCTCCGGCGGGACGATGGGCACTGAAGCTTTCTTT; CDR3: CASSTSGGTMGTEAFF
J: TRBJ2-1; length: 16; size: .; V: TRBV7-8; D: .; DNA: TGTGCCAGCAGCCAAGCTTGGGTAGTGGGCTACAATGAGCAGTTCTTC; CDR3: CASSQAWVVGYNEQFF
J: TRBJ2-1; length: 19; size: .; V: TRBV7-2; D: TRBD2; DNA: TGTGCCAGCAGCACCGGGACTAGCGGATATGAAAGCTCCTACAATGAGCAGTTCTTC; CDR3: CASSTGTSGYESSYNEQFF
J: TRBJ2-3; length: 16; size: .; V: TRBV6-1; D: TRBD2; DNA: TGTGCCAGCAGTGACCTTCGCGGGAGGGGCACAGATACGCAGTATTTT; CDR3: CASSDLRGRGTDTQYF
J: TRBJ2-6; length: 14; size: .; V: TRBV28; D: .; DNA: TGTGCCAGCAGGGACCACTCTGGGGCCAACGTCCTGACTTTC; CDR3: CASRDHSGANVLTF
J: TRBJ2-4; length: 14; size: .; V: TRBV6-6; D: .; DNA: TGTGCCAGCAGCGGACTGAATCAAAAAAACATTCAGTACTTC; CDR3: CASSGLNQKNIQYF
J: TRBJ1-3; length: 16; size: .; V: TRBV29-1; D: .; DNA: TGCAGCGTTTCCGACGTGGGGGCGGTTTCTGGAAACACCATATATTTT; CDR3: CSVSDVGAVSGNTIYF
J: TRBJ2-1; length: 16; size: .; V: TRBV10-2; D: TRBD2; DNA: TGCGCCAGCAGGGGGACTAGCGGGTCTTCCTACAATGAGCAGTTCTTC; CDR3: CASRGTSGSSYNEQFF